The entry below gives a single T cell receptor beta chain sequence along with its context. CDR3 length: 15 amino acids. Germline V CDR1 and CDR2: SGHRS, YFSETQ. The V end lost 4 bases, the J end lost 4 bases, and 15 bases lay between the germline ends. Measured with immunoSEQ multiplex PCR; TCRdb has only the in-frame clones, and not every one. The sample contains approximately 46,000 clones, around 91% of which appear only once. This sample was included in a study of blood T cell repertoires in COVID-19. Looking at the study overall: There were acute and convalescent COVID-19 samples, and they came from the United States, Italy and Spain.

Sequenced sample: peripheral blood. V usage is TRBV5-1 and J usage is TRBJ2-1, with D possibly matching TRBD2 (8 bases). This sequence was found in a man in his fifties with active COVID-19. CDR3 sequence reads: CASSAGGQNYNEQFF. CDR3 bases: TGCGCCAGCAGCGCGGGGGGACAGAATTACAATGAGCAGTTCTTC.